This paragraph reports one TCR beta chain. Its antigen is still unknown. The sample belongs to a study of post-analysis software for immune sequencing data. Overall study findings and caveats: Same-batch samples co-clustered strongly by F measure. Elevated frequency relative to controls characterized a handful of TRBV segments in patients, TRBV5-6, TRBV5-1 and TRBV20-1 among them.

TCR beta cDNA libraries included unique molecular identifiers. MiXCR was run by TCRdb on the PCR reads, yielding one entry per CDR3 protein. The sample gives roughly 730,000 distinct CDR3 sequences, about 27% of which show up once; around 0.6% is in the top ten. Trimming shortened V by 7 bases and J by 0 bases, and 15 bases separated the two germline ends. This CDR3 is 15 amino acids long. Looked up from germline, CDR1 is MRHNA and CDR2 is SNTAGT. The sequence derives from a girl between 5 and 17 years old with multiple sclerosis. The chain couples TRBV6-4 to TRBJ1-2; no reliable D call. The specimen sequenced was blood. CDR3 DNA sequence: TGTGCCAGCAACCGACAACCGGGAGCTAACTATGGCTACACCTTC. Amino acid sequence: CASNRQPGANYGYTF.